This entry is about one T cell receptor (beta chain). This record belongs to a study of OX40 agonist ivuxolimab in advanced cancers. Study context: Mean age about 60 years, range roughly 23 to 79; approximately 80% male.

The method was immunoSEQ multiplex PCR; TCRdb's version includes in-frame clones alone and lacks a portion of them. The table shows about 99,000 clones, with about 91% occurring only once. The CDR3 covers 13 residues. V shed 3 bases and J 5 bases; nucleotides not matched to a gene: 3. CDR1 and CDR2 from the germline V gene are SGHTA and FQGNSA. The V and J genes are TRBV7-2 and TRBJ2-5, with 7 positions matching TRBD1. The origin of this receptor is an adult with an advanced solid tumor such as melanoma, head and neck, liver or kidney cancer. The sequencing used CD4+ or CD8+ T cells sorted from blood, collected in a trial of the OX40 agonist ivuxolimab. CDR3 sequence (DNA): TGTGCCAGCAGCTTGGACAGGCGGGAGACCCAGTACTTC. This gives the protein CASSLDRRETQYF. The entire variable domain, with the rest obtained from reference TRBV7-2 and TRBJ2-5, is as follows: GAGVSQSPSNKVTEKGKDVELRCDPISGHTALYWYRQSLGQGLEFLIYFQGNSAPDKSGLPSDRFSAERTGGSVSTLTIQRTQQEDSAVYLCASSLDRRETQYFGPGTRLLVL.